The 11 T cell receptor beta chains presented below share a single source sample, sequenced in a study of identical twins. Each CDR3 protein gets one entry after TCRdb re-called the 5' RACE reads with MiXCR. This table has a few hundred thousand distinct CDR3 sequences, 20% to 30% appearing once. Another study also made use of these data, one on T cells expressing NK-cell markers.

Sample: CD4+ T cells sorted from blood. The receptors here all came from a woman under 30 in good health.

The V call is TRBV2, the J call TRBJ2-7; tentative D call: TRBD1 (6 bases). The CDR3 totals 12 residues. Germline CDR1 reads SNHLY; CDR2 reads FYNNEI. V dropped 6 bases and J dropped 5 bases, with 11 bases sitting between them. This chain's CDR3 is CASSRGTHEQYF. CDR3 bases: TGTGCCAGCAGCAGGGGTACCCACGAGCAGTACTTC.

The chain combines TRBV11-1 with TRBJ1-1, with TRBD1 matching 7 bases. From germline, CDR1 is SGHAT and CDR2 FQDESV (reference sequence). Unmatched junction bases numbered 6, after V lost 4 bases and J lost 7 bases. The CDR3 length is 13 residues. CDR3 region: CASSSTTGLEAFF. In DNA form, the CDR3 reads TGTGCCAGCAGCTCGACGACAGGGCTTGAAGCTTTCTTT.

This clonotype has just a few counts. The CDR3 spells CASSLVPGSIPGELFF. The DNA of the CDR3 is TGTGCCAGCAGCTTGGTGCCAGGGAGCATACCCGGGGAGCTGTTTTTT. This chain links TRBV5-5 with TRBJ2-2; the D call may be TRBD1 or TRBD2 (5 bases each). Germline CDR1 reads SGHKS; CDR2 reads YYEKEE (reference sequence). The CDR3 loop spans 16 amino acids. The V end was cut by 0 bases, the J end by 6 bases, with 15 bases between.

This clonotype was detected only a few times. V usage is TRBV20-1 and J usage is TRBJ1-2; maybe TRBD1 (6 bases). The germline gives CDR1 DFQATT, CDR2 SNEGSKA (reference sequence). V was cut by 3 bases and J by 2 bases, with 13 bases left in between. CDR3 size: 14 residues. This chain's CDR3 is CSASIQGPNYGYTF. In nucleotides, the CDR3 is TGCAGTGCTAGTATCCAGGGGCCAAACTATGGCTACACCTTC.

This clonotype was seen only a few times. The CDR3 nucleotides read TGCAGTGCTAGTGTAGGGACAGGTGAAGCTTTCTTT. Its translation is CSASVGTGEAFF. The chain joins TRBV20-1 to TRBJ1-1; 8 bases are shared with TRBD1. In germline, CDR1 is DFQATT, CDR2 SNEGSKA (reference sequence). The CDR3 is 12 amino acids. Trimming took 3 bases from V and 7 from J; bases not matched to a gene: 4.

This clonotype has just a few counts. The rearrangement links TRBV20-1 to TRBJ2-7, with 10 bases fitting TRBD1. J was trimmed by 6 bases and V by 4 bases; bases with no gene match: 6. This CDR3 has 13 residues. CDR1 is DFQATT, CDR2 SNEGSKA, per germline (reference sequence). The CDR3 DNA sequence: TGCAGTGCTACACCGGGACAGGGGAGCGAGCAGTACTTC. This codes for CSATPGQGSEQYF.

This clonotype was detected a few times. The chain carries TRBV12-3 or TRBV12-4 and TRBJ1-1, with D perhaps matching TRBD1 (5 bases). The CDR3 spans 14 residues. Trimming removed 5 bases at V and 1 base at J, with 11 bases between. The DNA of the CDR3 is TGTGCCAGCAGTGCCTGGGGGGAGAACACTGAAGCTTTCTTT. Amino acid sequence: CASSAWGENTEAFF.

The genes are TRBV20-1 and TRBJ1-4; D gene uncertain. The ends were cut back, 1 base at V and 4 bases at J, with 19 bases in the middle. The CDR3 is made up of 17 amino acids. In germline, CDR1 is DFQATT, CDR2 SNEGSKA (reference sequence). This CDR3 is CSARAANTGIDNEKLFF. In DNA, the CDR3 is TGCAGTGCTAGAGCTGCGAATACGGGGATCGATAATGAAAAACTGTTTTTT.

This chain joins TRBV4-2 and TRBJ2-7, with unresolved D. CDR1 and CDR2 from the germline V gene are LGHNA and YNFKEQ. The CDR3 is 13 amino acids. Trimming stripped 3 bases from V and 0 bases from J, with 6 bases between. The CDR3: CASSQGISYEQYF. CDR3 sequence (DNA): TGTGCCAGCAGCCAGGGAATCTCCTACGAGCAGTACTTC.

This rearrangement joins TRBV3-1 to TRBJ1-2; D call uncertain. This CDR3 is 14 amino acids long. V was pared by 0 bases and J by 8 bases, with 13 bases between. Germline V gene sequence: CDR1 LGHDT, CDR2 YNNKEL (reference sequence). The CDR3 nucleotides are TGTGCCAGCAGCCAAGAATCGGACGGTTCGGGCTACACCTTC. The encoded protein is CASSQESDGSGYTF. Complete variable domain (other parts from reference TRBV3-1 and TRBJ1-2): DTAVSQTPKYLVTQMGNDKSIKCEQNLGHDTMYWYKQDSKKFLKIMFSYNNKELIINETVPNRFSPKSPDKAHLNLHINSLELGDSAVYFCASSQESDGSGYTFGSGTRLTVV.

This clonotype came up many times. The chain links TRBV20-1 to TRBJ2-1, with TRBD2 identical over 10 bases. Germline CDR1 is DFQATT and CDR2 is SNEGSKA (reference sequence). V gave up 0 bases and J gave up 5 bases; unmatched junction bases: 7. This CDR3 region has 16 residues. CDR3 in amino acids: CSARDSASGRDNEQFF. DNA for the CDR3: TGCAGTGCTAGAGATAGCGCTAGCGGGAGAGACAATGAGCAGTTCTTC.